Each of the 32 T cell receptor beta chains below was sequenced from the same sample in a study of blood T cell repertoires in COVID-19. Assay used: immunoSEQ multiplex PCR; TCRdb lists only in-frame clones, some missing. The table has roughly 290,000 clones, approximately 85% seen once. The material sequenced was PBMCs or T cells enriched from blood (not recorded which). Source of these receptors: a young man who had recovered from COVID-19.

The rearrangement uses TRBV27 and TRBJ2-3; TRBD1 aligns across 7 bases. Per germline, CDR1 MNHEY and CDR2 SMNVEV (reference sequence). V shed 0 bases, J shed 2 bases, and the junction held 26 bases outside the gene matches. This CDR3 spans 23 amino acids. The CDR3 loop is CASSLSANPTGLLLPRHTDTQYF. Here the CDR3 DNA reads TGTGCCAGCAGTTTATCCGCGAACCCGACAGGGCTTCTTCTTCCACGACACACAGATACGCAGTATTTT.

The chain combines TRBV5-6 with TRBJ2-5; a weak D match, TRBD2 (6 bases). CDR1 SGHDT and CDR2 YYEEEE come from the germline V gene. The CDR3 length is 17 residues. The V gene lost 4 bases and the J gene lost 4 bases, with 23 bases spanning the gap. CDR3 residues: CASSTSRRGRRGETQYF. The CDR3, as DNA: TGTGCCAGCAGCACATCCCGCCGGGGCCGGAGGGGAGAGACCCAGTACTTC.

This clone appeared once. The genes are TRBV10-2 and TRBJ1-2, with D hard to call. The CDR3 runs 14 residues. Germline V gives CDR1 WSHSY, CDR2 SAAADI. Trimming shortened V by 5 bases and J by 3 bases, and 13 bases separated the two germline ends. The DNA for the CDR3 is TGCGCCAGCAGTTTCGACCGGGTGGACTATGGCTACACCTTC. It is translated as CASSFDRVDYGYTF.

The chain employs TRBV30 and TRBJ1-5, with 7 bases aligning to TRBD1. The V and J ends lost 5 bases and 0 bases, in that order; junction bases with no gene match: 4. The CDR3 extends over 14 amino acids. Germline V CDR1 and CDR2: GTSNPN, SVGIG (reference sequence). CDR3 residues: CAWSTGASNQPQHF. CDR3 DNA sequence: TGTGCCTGGTCCACAGGGGCTAGCAATCAGCCCCAGCATTTT.

This chain uses TRBV24-1 with TRBJ1-6; D unclear. This CDR3 comprises 16 residues. Deletions cut 0 bases from V and 7 bases from J, with 12 bases between. Germline CDR1 KGHDR, CDR2 SFDVKD. CDR3 protein: CATSDLRAGVNSPLHF. CDR3 coding DNA: TGTGCCACCAGTGATTTGCGCGCCGGGGTCAATTCACCCCTCCACTTT.

This chain uses TRBV7-2 with TRBJ2-7; 11 bases match TRBD1. The CDR3 extends over 15 amino acids. J gave up 4 bases and V 1 base, and 3 bases lay outside the gene matches. Germline V gene lookup returns CDR1 SGHTA and CDR2 FQGNSA. This chain's CDR3 is CASSLGGTGGYEQYF. The CDR3 DNA sequence: TGTGCCAGCAGCTTAGGGGGGACAGGGGGTTACGAGCAGTACTTC. The entire variable domain, with the rest obtained from reference TRBV7-2 and TRBJ2-7, is as follows: GAGVSQSPSNKVTEKGKDVELRCDPISGHTALYWYRQSLGQGLEFLIYFQGNSAPDKSGLPSDRFSAERTGGSVSTLTIQRTQQEDSAVYLCASSLGGTGGYEQYFGPGTRLTVT.

Only a few counts were recorded for this clone. CDR3 sequence (DNA): TGCAGCGTTGTAGCTCAGGGCTACTATGGCTACACCTTC. Its translation is CSVVAQGYYGYTF. V and J are TRBV29-1 and TRBJ1-2; TRBD1 might be the D (5 bases). CDR3 length: 13 residues. The germline gives CDR1 SQVTM, CDR2 ANQGSEA. V lost 4 bases and J lost 3, with 12 bases in between.

A few counts support this clone. The rearrangement uses TRBV9 and TRBJ1-2; D call uncertain. The V end lost 3 bases, the J end lost 5 bases, and 14 bases lay between the germline ends. Germline values: CDR1 SGDLS, CDR2 YYNGEE. This CDR3 is 14 amino acids long. CDR3 amino acids: CASSARGAPYGYTF. The CDR3 DNA follows: TGTGCCAGCAGCGCCCGAGGAGCGCCTTATGGCTACACCTTC.

Only a few counts were recorded for this clone. The chain joins TRBV4-3 to TRBJ2-1; 8 bases align to TRBD2. CDR1 is LGHNA and CDR2 is YSLEER in the germline V gene. With 4 bases clipped from V and 3 bases from J, the junction kept 5 bases outside the gene matches. The CDR3 length is 15 residues. CDR3 loop: CASSPGLGGYNEQFF. CDR3 DNA sequence: TGCGCCAGCAGCCCGGGACTAGGGGGCTACAATGAGCAGTTCTTC.

This chain links TRBV21-1 with TRBJ1-3; the tabulated D call, TRBD1, remains unverified against the DNA. TRBV21-1 is a pseudogene locus. The CDR3 covers 14 residues. The CDR3 DNA sequence: TGTGCCAGGGGACAGGGGCCGAGGGGAAACACCATATATTTT. Its protein product is CARGQGPRGNTIYF.

J is TRBJ2-7 and V is TRBV30; 9 bases line up with TRBD1. V was clipped by 3 bases and J by 7 bases; unmatched bases: 7. This CDR3 comprises 13 residues. Germline CDR1 reads GTSNPN; CDR2 reads SVGIG (reference sequence). The CDR3 loop reads CAWSWTGEGEQYF. For the CDR3, the DNA is TGTGCCTGGAGCTGGACAGGGGAAGGGGAGCAGTACTTC.

The rearrangement joins TRBV19 to TRBJ1-5; D not resolved. The CDR3 spans 12 residues. V lost 6 bases and J lost 1, with 4 bases in between. Per the germline V gene, CDR1 is LNHDA and CDR2 is SQIVND (reference sequence). CDR3 amino acids: CASSESNQPQHF. CDR3 sequence (DNA): TGTGCCAGTAGCGAGAGCAATCAGCCCCAGCATTTT.

The chain uses TRBV29-1 and TRBJ1-1; TRBD1 matches at 10 bases. The CDR3 sequence is 13 residues long. V lost 8 bases, J lost 4 bases, and 7 bases stayed unmatched. CDR1 and CDR2 from the germline V gene are SQVTM and ANQGSEA. CDR3 protein: CSMGQGKGTEAFF. The DNA of the CDR3 is TGCAGCATGGGACAGGGGAAGGGCACTGAAGCTTTCTTT.

The chain has TRBV5-6 and TRBJ2-5; D is uncertain. CDR1 is SGHDT and CDR2 is YYEEEE in the germline V gene. Trimming shortened V by 2 bases and J by 7 bases, and 15 bases separated the two germline ends. The CDR3 is 14 residues long. The CDR3 spells CASSFQGAKGTQYF. Here the CDR3 DNA reads TGTGCCAGCAGCTTTCAAGGAGCTAAAGGGACCCAGTACTTC.

The chain carries TRBV7-2 and TRBJ1-1; TRBD1 is a possible D gene (6 bases). Deletions cut 2 bases from V and 11 bases from J, with 12 bases between. Germline loops: CDR1 SGHTA, CDR2 FQGNSA. The CDR3 has 12 amino acids. CDR3 nucleotide sequence: TGTGCCAGCAGCTTATATGGGGGCTCGGCTTTCTTT. Its protein is CASSLYGGSAFF.

The rearrangement links TRBV2 to TRBJ1-5, with TRBD1 identical over 7 bases. V lost 5 bases to trimming and J lost 6 bases; unmatched junction nucleotides: 7. The CDR3 covers 14 residues. Per the germline V gene, CDR1 is SNHLY and CDR2 is FYNNEI. The CDR3 sequence: CASSPQGGGQPQHF. CDR3 coding DNA: TGTGCCAGCAGTCCCCAGGGGGGTGGTCAGCCCCAGCATTTT.

This sequence joins TRBV5-4 and TRBJ2-3; D is unclear. The V gene lost 0 bases and the J gene lost 1 base, with 6 bases spanning the gap. The CDR3 contains 14 residues. The V gene's germline CDR1 is SGHNT and CDR2 YYREEE (reference sequence). CDR3 DNA sequence: TGTGCCAGCAGCTTGGGCACAGGCACAGATACGCAGTATTTT. Its translation: CASSLGTGTDTQYF.

The chain links TRBV18 to TRBJ2-1, with 8 bases identical to TRBD2. Per the germline V gene, CDR1 is KGHSH and CDR2 is LQKENI. V lost 1 base, J lost 4 bases, and 6 bases stayed unmatched. CDR3 size: 16 residues. CDR3 nucleotides: TGTGCCAGCTCACCACGACTAGCGACGGGATACAATGAGCAGTTCTTC. Protein: CASSPRLATGYNEQFF. The full variable domain, its missing parts supplied by reference TRBV18 and TRBJ2-1, is NAGVMQNPRHLVRRRGQEARLRCSPMKGHSHVYWYRQLPEEGLKFMVYLQKENIIDESGMPKERFSAEFPKEGPSILRIQQVVRGDSAAYFCASSPRLATGYNEQFFGPGTRLTVL.

This chain uses TRBV14 with TRBJ2-5, with 8 nucleotides matching TRBD2. Germline CDR1 and CDR2: SGHDN and FVKESK. Germline trimming cut 1 base from V and 3 bases from J; bases unmatched to any gene: 19. The CDR3 loop spans 20 amino acids. The CDR3 loop is CASSQAHRKLGLADKETQYF. The CDR3 nucleotides read TGTGCCAGCAGCCAAGCCCACAGAAAACTAGGACTAGCAGATAAAGAGACCCAGTACTTC.

There are a few counts of this clone. V and J are TRBV5-4 and TRBJ1-2; 7 bases fit TRBD1. The CDR3 is 12 amino acids. With V trimmed by 4 bases and J by 5 bases, 2 bases remained unmatched. Looked up from germline, CDR1 is SGHNT and CDR2 is YYREEE (reference sequence). CDR3 nucleotide sequence: TGTGCCAGCAGCCCGACAGGGTATGGCTACACCTTC. It yields the protein CASSPTGYGYTF.

The rearrangement uses TRBV7-2 and TRBJ1-6; 9 positions match TRBD1. CDR3 length equals 15 residues. The ends lost 4 bases at V and 7 bases at J; junction bases unmatched: 5. Germline V lookup: CDR1 SGHTA, CDR2 FQGNSA. The CDR3 bases are TGTGCCAGCAGCTCAGGACAGGGGCAAAATTCACCCCTCCACTTT. Protein: CASSSGQGQNSPLHF.

The rearrangement joins TRBV2 to TRBJ1-1; D remains ambiguous. Trimming took off 7 bases at V and 3 bases at J, with 12 bases between the two ends. The germline V gene has CDR1 SNHLY and CDR2 FYNNEI. The CDR3 extends over 13 amino acids. The CDR3 DNA reads TGTGCCAGCACGCCGACTGTCTACACTGAAGCTTTCTTT. Its translation: CASTPTVYTEAFF.

This chain connects TRBV7-9 to TRBJ1-2; D may be TRBD1 (5 bases). CDR3 length: 13 residues. V lost 5 bases, J lost 6 bases, and 13 bases lay in between. CDR1 is SEHNR, CDR2 FQNEAQ, per germline (reference sequence). In DNA form, the CDR3 reads TGTGCCAGCAGCCCACCCAGGGAGGATGGCTACACCTTC. Translation: CASSPPREDGYTF.

The rearrangement joins TRBV5-1 to TRBJ2-5, with TRBD1 as a possible D gene (5 bases). Germline V gives CDR1 SGHRS, CDR2 YFSETQ. Trimming removed 0 bases at V and 5 bases at J, with 20 bases between. The CDR3 is 17 residues long. CDR3 loop: CASSLEWAREGGETQYF. The CDR3 bases are TGCGCCAGCAGCTTGGAATGGGCCAGGGAAGGTGGGGAGACCCAGTACTTC. Combining the CDR3 with reference TRBV5-1 and TRBJ2-5 gives the whole variable domain KAGVTQTPRYLIKTRGQQVTLSCSPISGHRSVSWYQQTPGQGLQFLFEYFSETQRNKGNFPGRFSGRQFSNSRSEMNVSTLELGDSALYLCASSLEWAREGGETQYFGPGTRLLVL.

Only a few counts were recorded for this clone. The junction shows a germline mismatch at one end, possibly a read error. J is TRBJ2-2 and V is TRBV6-5, with D possibly TRBD1 on 6 matching bases. There are 14 residues in the CDR3. Germline CDR1 reads MNHEY; CDR2 reads SVGAGI. The CDR3 region is CASSSTGNAGELFF. CDR3 coding DNA: TGTGCCAGCAGTTCTACAGGGAACGCCGGGGAGCTGTTTTTT.

The V call is TRBV12-5, the J call TRBJ2-3, with TRBD1 as a possible D gene (5 bases). Trimming shortened V by 5 bases and J by 6 bases, and 15 bases separated the two germline ends. The CDR3 loop spans 14 amino acids. Looked up from germline, CDR1 is LGHNT and CDR2 is FRNRAP. The CDR3 spells CASGPPAGMDTQYF. The CDR3 DNA reads as TGTGCTAGTGGTCCTCCCGCAGGGATGGATACGCAGTATTTT. The full variable domain, with the rest looked up from reference TRBV12-5 and TRBJ2-3, is DARVTQTPRHKVTEMGQEVTMRCQPILGHNTVFWYRQTMMQGLELLAYFRNRAPLDDSGMPKDRFSAEMPDATLATLKIQPSEPRDSAVYFCASGPPAGMDTQYFGPGTRLTVL.

This chain joins TRBV12-3 or TRBV12-4 and TRBJ1-2; D gene unclear. The germline V and J ends were trimmed by 5 bases and 8 bases, with 15 bases remaining between them. The CDR3 length is 13 residues. The CDR3: CASSAYQTGGYTF. The CDR3 DNA sequence: TGTGCCAGCAGTGCATACCAGACTGGGGGCTACACCTTC.

The chain employs TRBV5-1 and TRBJ2-1; 8 nucleotides align to TRBD1. Per germline, CDR1 SGHRS and CDR2 YFSETQ. The length of the CDR3 is 15 residues. Germline trimming cut 2 bases from V and 8 bases from J; bases unmatched to any gene: 9. For the CDR3, the DNA is TGCGCCAGCAGCTTTGGACAGGGCGGACGGGATGAGCAGTTCTTC. This encodes CASSFGQGGRDEQFF. The complete variable domain, with remaining parts taken from reference TRBV5-1 and TRBJ2-1, reads KAGVTQTPRYLIKTRGQQVTLSCSPISGHRSVSWYQQTPGQGLQFLFEYFSETQRNKGNFPGRFSGRQFSNSRSEMNVSTLELGDSALYLCASSFGQGGRDEQFFGPGTRLTVL.

The rearrangement links TRBV18 to TRBJ1-2, with a tentative D call TRBD1 (5 bases). The V and J ends lost 2 bases and 5 bases respectively, with 15 bases between them. Per germline, CDR1 KGHSH and CDR2 LQKENI. This CDR3 has 15 residues. The CDR3 spells CASSPYGQGGYGYTF. The CDR3 DNA is TGTGCCAGCTCACCATATGGCCAGGGTGGTTATGGCTACACCTTC. Supplemented by reference TRBV18 and TRBJ1-2, the full variable domain reads NAGVMQNPRHLVRRRGQEARLRCSPMKGHSHVYWYRQLPEEGLKFMVYLQKENIIDESGMPKERFSAEFPKEGPSILRIQQVVRGDSAAYFCASSPYGQGGYGYTFGSGTRLTVV.

The table lists this clone with a count of one. The gene calls are TRBV27 and TRBJ2-5; D not resolved. The CDR3 is 11 amino acids. V was shortened by 2 bases and J by 5 bases, with 3 bases between the two germline ends. Germline V gene sequence: CDR1 MNHEY, CDR2 SMNVEV (reference sequence). CDR3 bases: TGTGCCAGCAGTTTAGGCGAGACCCAGTACTTC. It translates to CASSLGETQYF.

DNA of the CDR3: TGTGCCAGCAGCTTACAGGGGGGCGGCACCGAGCAGTACTTC. It codes for CASSLQGGGTEQYF. The chain carries TRBV13 and TRBJ2-7; TRBD1 is a possible D gene (7 bases). V was shortened by 2 bases and J by 6 bases, with 14 bases between the two germline ends. Germline V gene data show CDR1 as PRHDT and CDR2 as FYEKMQ (reference sequence). CDR3 length: 14 residues.

This chain links TRBV27 with TRBJ2-7; 8 nucleotides agree with TRBD1. Germline V lookup: CDR1 MNHEY, CDR2 SMNVEV (reference sequence). The CDR3 has 13 residues. V lost 5 bases and J lost 2; bases outside the gene matches: 2. CDR3 region: CASSQGAPYEQYF. The DNA for the CDR3 is TGTGCCAGCAGTCAGGGGGCCCCCTACGAGCAGTACTTC.